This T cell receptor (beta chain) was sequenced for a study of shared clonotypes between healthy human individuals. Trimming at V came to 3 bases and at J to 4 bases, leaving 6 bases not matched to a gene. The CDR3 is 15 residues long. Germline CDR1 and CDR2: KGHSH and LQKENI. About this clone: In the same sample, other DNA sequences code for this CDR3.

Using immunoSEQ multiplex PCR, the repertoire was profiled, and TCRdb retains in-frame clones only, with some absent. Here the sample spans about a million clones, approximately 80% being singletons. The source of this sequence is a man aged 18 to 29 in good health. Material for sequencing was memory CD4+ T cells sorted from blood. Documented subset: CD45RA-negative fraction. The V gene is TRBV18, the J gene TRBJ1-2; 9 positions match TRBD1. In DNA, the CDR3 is TGTGCCAGCTCACCGACAGGGGGTGCCGGCTATGGCTACACCTTC. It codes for CASSPTGGAGYGYTF.